These T cell receptor beta chains were read from a single sample in a study of blood T cell repertoires in COVID-19. TCRdb's table, derived via immunoSEQ multiplex PCR, lists solely in-frame clones and lacks some. The repertoire consists of some 170,000 clones, with about 91% occurring once and the leading ten covering around 1.4%. Sequenced input: peripheral blood. The receptor set was obtained from a woman in her 50s with acute or convalescent COVID-19. Each CDR3 is given with its conserved first and last residue. The order of the fields is V gene, J gene, D gene, clone size, CDR3 protein, CDR3 DNA. The D gene is left open where the match is weak. Expanded clones are given a class, and other clones once, few, many or no size at all.

>TRBV7-9|TRBJ2-7|-|-
CASSLAGSSYEQYF
TGTGCCAGCAGCTTAGCAGGGAGCTCCTACGAGCAGTACTTC
>TRBV18|TRBJ2-3|-|-
CASSPPSVTDTQYF
TGTGCCAGCTCACCACCGAGCGTCACAGATACGCAGTATTTT
>TRBV7-2|TRBJ1-2|-|-
CASSLTLRASRSGYTF
TGTGCCAGCAGCTTAACATTGAGGGCTAGTAGGAGTGGCTACACCTTC
>TRBV4-3|TRBJ2-7|-|-
CASSPQTGNYEQYF
TGCGCCAGCAGCCCACAAACAGGGAACTACGAGCAGTACTTC
>TRBV24-1|TRBJ2-5|-|-
CATSDTQPPDSETQYF
TGTGCCACCAGTGATACTCAACCCCCGGACTCAGAGACCCAGTACTTC
>TRBV5-8|TRBJ2-7|-|-
CASSLAGEQYF
TGTGCCAGCAGCTTGGCGGGTGAGCAGTACTTC
>TRBV9|TRBJ2-3|TRBD1|once
CASSGQGGNTQYF
TGTGCCAGCAGCGGACAGGGTGGGAATACGCAGTATTTT
>TRBV25-1|TRBJ1-1|-|-
CASSELQGRGRTEAFF
TGTGCCAGCAGTGAATTGCAGGGGCGGGGGCGCACTGAAGCTTTCTTT
>TRBV3-1/TRBV3-2|TRBJ2-1|-|-
CASSHSGTNEQFF
TGTGCCAGCAGCCACTCAGGAACCAATGAGCAGTTCTTC
>TRBV11-2|TRBJ1-2|TRBD1|few
CASSPKTGTGVYGYTF
TGTGCCAGCAGCCCCAAAACCGGGACAGGGGTCTATGGCTACACCTTC
>TRBV6-1|TRBJ1-1|-|-
CASSDITPAVAFF
TGTGCCAGCAGTGATATAACTCCCGCCGTGGCTTTCTTT
>TRBV7-9|TRBJ1-4|TRBD1|-
CASSSVDRGFAKLFF
TGTGCCAGCAGCTCCGTGGACAGGGGATTCGCAAAACTGTTTTTT
>TRBV18|TRBJ1-3|TRBD1|-
CASSPGQLISGNTIYF
TGTGCCAGCTCACCGGGACAGTTGATCTCTGGAAACACCATATATTTT
>TRBV4-2|TRBJ2-1|TRBD1|-
CASSPGTGRYNEQFF
TGTGCCAGCAGCCCTGGGACAGGGCGATACAATGAGCAGTTCTTC
>TRBV5-6|TRBJ1-5|-|-
CASSLYGRFNQPQHF
TGTGCCAGCAGCTTGTATGGCAGGTTCAATCAGCCCCAGCATTTT
>TRBV9|TRBJ1-2|TRBD1|-
CASSVDGTGFYGYTF
TGTGCCAGCAGCGTAGATGGGACAGGGTTCTATGGCTACACCTTC
>TRBV7-3|TRBJ2-2|-|-
CASSLTVRGTGELFF
TGTGCCAGCAGCTTAACGGTCAGGGGCACCGGGGAGCTGTTTTTT